The 28 T cell receptor delta chains below come from one sample, sequenced in a study of Vδ1+ human thymocytes. Antigens of these TCRs are unknown. The template was reverse-transcribed extracted RNA. Pooled V-gene forward primers with one constant-region reverse primer generated the CDR3 amplicons by multiplex PCR. TCRdb re-called the multiplex PCR reads with CATT. The sample carries about 73,000 delta-chain clones, roughly a third recorded once. Study-wide findings and caveats: Thymic TRG and TRD repertoires appeared highly polyclonal, with Gaussian CDR3 length distributions.

The sequenced material came from Vdelta1+ gamma-delta thymocytes from the thymus. Subset denoted: FACS-sorted CD3+ TCRalphabeta- TCRVdelta1+ TCRVdelta2- thymocytes. The receptors were gathered from a boy in the first two years of life who had congenital heart surgery.

This clone was observed a handful of times. The chain uses TRDV1 and TRDJ1; 9 bases agree with TRDD3. CDR1 and CDR2 (germline): TSWWSYY, QGS. The trim removed 0 bases at V and 0 bases at J, leaving 26 bases unmatched. CDR3 length equals 24 residues. The CDR3 nucleotides read TGTGCTCTTGGGGAACTGTCGCCCTGGGGCCGGATTGTACTGGGGGAACGGTACACCGATAAACTCATCTTT. Its translation: CALGELSPWGRIVLGERYTDKLIF.

This clone was seen only a few times. This chain joins TRDV1 and TRDJ1, with 9 bases aligning to TRDD3. Germline CDR1 is TSWWSYY and CDR2 is QGS. The CDR3 has 22 amino acids. V lost 0 bases, J lost 0 bases, and 20 bases stayed unmatched. CDR3 nucleotides: TGTGCTCTTGGGGAACTACGGCTACTGGGGGACGACAACAGCTTGTACACCGATAAACTCATCTTT. Protein product: CALGELRLLGDDNSLYTDKLIF.

J is TRDJ1 and V is TRDV1; D not certain. The germline V gene encodes CDR1 TSWWSYY and CDR2 QGS. There are 15 residues in the CDR3. Trimming cost V 2 bases and J 7 bases, with 17 bases left between them. CDR3 bases: TGTGCTCTTGGGGAATGGTTCGACCTAGAGACTAAACTCATCTTT. Protein product: CALGEWFDLETKLIF.

The rearrangement links TRDV1 to TRDJ1, with 7 bases matching TRDD3. Germline lookup yields CDR1 TSWWSYY and CDR2 QGS. The V and J ends lost 1 base and 0 bases, in that order; junction bases with no gene match: 29. The CDR3 length is 24 residues. CDR3 sequence: CALGERVPTMDWGPTGGYTDKLIF. The CDR3 nucleotides are TGTGCTCTTGGGGAACGAGTACCTACTATGGACTGGGGACCCACCGGGGGGTACACCGATAAACTCATCTTT.

This clone has just a few counts. The gene calls are TRDV1 and TRDJ1, with D possibly being TRDD3 (6 bases). The ends were cut back, 4 bases at V and 0 bases at J, with 18 bases in the middle. Germline V gives CDR1 TSWWSYY, CDR2 QGS. This CDR3 region has 17 residues. CDR3 bases: TGTGCTCTTGGGGTCTCAATCCTGGGGATTAACACCGATAAACTCATCTTT. Translation gives CALGVSILGINTDKLIF.

J is TRDJ1 and V is TRDV1; TRDD3 matches at 11 bases. The germline V gene has CDR1 TSWWSYY and CDR2 QGS. The CDR3 sequence is 25 residues long. The J segment lost 0 bases and the V segment lost 1 base, leaving 28 bases of the junction unmatched. This chain's CDR3 is CALGEPQVVPTYFGGGYAYTDKLIF. Written as DNA, the CDR3 is TGTGCTCTTGGGGAACCCCAGGTCGTACCCACCTACTTTGGTGGGGGATACGCGTACACCGATAAACTCATCTTT.

The V call is TRDV1, the J call TRDJ3; D is unresolved. The germline V gene encodes CDR1 TSWWSYY and CDR2 QGS. The CDR3 extends over 24 amino acids. V dropped 2 bases and J dropped 0 bases, with 29 bases sitting between them. Here the CDR3 reads CALGEAGLPRWVLRRSWDTRQMFF. The CDR3 DNA is TGTGCTCTTGGGGAAGCAGGACTCCCTAGATGGGTACTCAGGCGCTCCTGGGACACCCGACAGATGTTTTTC.

This clone was seen only once. The gene calls are TRDV1 and TRDJ1; TRDD2 might be the D (6 bases). Per germline, CDR1 TSWWSYY and CDR2 QGS. Trimming removed 4 bases from V and 0 bases from J, with 18 bases in between. This CDR3 has 17 residues. The CDR3 is CALGGPSKGGYTDKLIF. CDR3 sequence (DNA): TGTGCTCTTGGGGGGCCTTCCAAAGGGGGCTACACCGATAAACTCATCTTT.

This clone occurred once. The rearrangement joins TRDV1 to TRDJ1; 8 bases fit TRDD3. The germline V gene encodes CDR1 TSWWSYY and CDR2 QGS. The CDR3 is 17 residues long. Trimming took 7 bases from V and 4 from J; bases not matched to a gene: 17. As DNA, the CDR3 is TGTGCTCTTGACCCTCATACACTGGGGGGAAGGATCGATAAACTCATCTTT. Residues: CALDPHTLGGRIDKLIF.

The rearrangement uses TRDV1 and TRDJ1; D perhaps matches TRDD2 (6 bases). The CDR3 runs 17 residues. Germline V gives CDR1 TSWWSYY, CDR2 QGS. Between the trimmed V and J ends, which lost 4 bases and 0 bases, there was a span of 18 bases. The DNA of the CDR3 is TGTGCTCTTGGGGCTCTCCTACGTTTGGGACACACCGATAAACTCATCTTT. As protein: CALGALLRLGHTDKLIF.

A few counts support this clone. This rearrangement joins TRDV1 to TRDJ1; 8 nucleotides line up with TRDD3. The germline CDR1 and CDR2 sequences are TSWWSYY and QGS. The CDR3 consists of 21 residues. J was trimmed by 4 bases and V by 2 bases; bases with no gene match: 24. The CDR3 reads CALGESGPTSHSGDTGDKLIF. The CDR3 DNA follows: TGTGCTCTTGGGGAATCTGGGCCAACCTCCCACTCCGGGGATACCGGCGATAAACTCATCTTT.

The genes are TRDV1 and TRDJ2; TRDD3 might be the D (6 bases). Germline values: CDR1 TSWWSYY, CDR2 QGS. This CDR3 is 18 amino acids long. With 5 bases removed from V and 0 bases from J, the gap between germline ends came to 19 bases. CDR3 region: CALGNYKTGFSLTAQLFF. The CDR3 coding sequence is TGTGCTCTTGGGAACTACAAAACTGGGTTCTCTTTGACAGCACAACTCTTCTTT.

V usage is TRDV1 and J usage is TRDJ1, with 7 positions matching TRDD3. Germline V gives CDR1 TSWWSYY, CDR2 QGS. Losses at the gene ends were 7 bases for V and 0 bases for J; bases not matched to a gene: 20. The CDR3 consists of 19 residues. CDR3 loop: CALAHPHSGIHRYTDKLIF. As DNA, the CDR3 is TGTGCTCTTGCCCATCCTCACAGTGGGATACATCGGTACACCGATAAACTCATCTTT.

This clone was found once. The same CDR3 also results from other DNA sequences found in this sample. This chain uses TRDV1 with TRDJ1, with D tentatively TRDD2 (9 bases). The V gene lost 0 bases and the J gene lost 6 bases, with 29 bases spanning the gap. This CDR3 comprises 20 residues. CDR1 TSWWSYY and CDR2 QGS come from the germline V gene. This chain's CDR3 is CALGELRPFLRTGGTNKLIF. The CDR3 region has the DNA TGTGCTCTTGGGGAACTCAGGCCCTTCCTACGTACTGGGGGGACGAATAAACTCATCTTT.

On this clone itself: The same CDR3 can be traced to other DNA sequences in this sample. The chain uses TRDV1 and TRDJ1, with D possibly being TRDD3 (6 bases). The CDR3 covers 20 residues. V was trimmed by 0 bases and J by 0 bases, leaving 23 bases between them. From germline, CDR1 is TSWWSYY and CDR2 QGS. CDR3: CALGELNGDQGTGNTDKLIF. The DNA for the CDR3 is TGTGCTCTTGGGGAACTAAACGGCGACCAAGGGACTGGGAACACCGATAAACTCATCTTT.

The chain uses TRDV1 and TRDJ1, with 9 bases matching TRDD3. The length of the CDR3 is 16 residues. Trimming cost V 0 bases and J 3 bases; bases outside gene matches: 5. Germline assignment: CDR1 TSWWSYY and CDR2 QGS. The CDR3 DNA is TGTGCTCTTGGGGAACTGCGTACTGGGGGAGCCGATAAACTCATCTTT. Translating gives CALGELRTGGADKLIF.

This clone was recorded a few times. V and J are TRDV1 and TRDJ1, with 10 bases fitting TRDD3. After removal of 3 bases from V and 0 bases from J, the junction contained 25 bases not matched to a gene. Germline CDR1 and CDR2: TSWWSYY and QGS. The CDR3 length is 23 residues. CDR3 loop: CALGEGAFSPGSLLGDYTDKLIF. Here the CDR3 DNA reads TGTGCTCTTGGGGAGGGGGCCTTCTCCCCCGGATCCTTACTGGGGGATTACACCGATAAACTCATCTTT.

V gene TRDV1 combines with J gene TRDJ1; 9 bases are a match to TRDD2. The germline V gene has CDR1 TSWWSYY and CDR2 QGS. CDR3 size: 18 residues. With V trimmed by 5 bases and J by 2 bases, 15 bases remained unmatched. The CDR3: CALGNSFLPWLGTDKLIF. CDR3 bases: TGTGCTCTTGGGAACTCCTTCCTACCTTGGCTGGGGACCGATAAACTCATCTTT.

This clone was seen a few times. This rearrangement joins TRDV1 to TRDJ1, with 9 bases fitting TRDD3. V was pared by 0 bases and J by 0 bases, with 14 bases of the junction left unmatched. The CDR3 is 20 residues long. Germline CDR1 TSWWSYY, CDR2 QGS. CDR3 protein: CALGELLEYLGDRDTDKLIF. The CDR3 nucleotides are TGTGCTCTTGGGGAACTACTGGAATACCTGGGGGATCGGGACACCGATAAACTCATCTTT.

The chain employs TRDV1 and TRDJ1; 13 bases match TRDD3. The trim removed 0 bases at V and 0 bases at J, leaving 13 bases unmatched. The CDR3 runs 21 residues. The germline V gene has CDR1 TSWWSYY and CDR2 QGS. CDR3 in DNA: TGTGCTCTTGGGGAACTAAACAACTGGGGGATACGGAAACCATACACCGATAAACTCATCTTT. Amino acids: CALGELNNWGIRKPYTDKLIF.

The V and J genes are TRDV1 and TRDJ1; TRDD3 matches 12 bases. The V and J ends lost 0 bases and 0 bases, in that order; junction bases with no gene match: 11. The CDR3 spans 20 residues. Germline assignment: CDR1 TSWWSYY and CDR2 QGS. This CDR3 reads CALGELGAYWGIPNTDKLIF. DNA for the CDR3: TGTGCTCTTGGGGAACTGGGAGCTTACTGGGGGATACCAAACACCGATAAACTCATCTTT.

Regarding this clone: Other DNA sequences from this sample encode an identical CDR3 as well. The chain links TRDV1 to TRDJ1, with 12 bases that match TRDD3. Germline assignment: CDR1 TSWWSYY and CDR2 QGS. Trimming cost V 0 bases and J 2 bases; bases outside gene matches: 25. The CDR3 loop spans 24 amino acids. The CDR3 reads CALGELSSFPPRVLGDTRTDKLIF. DNA for the CDR3: TGTGCTCTTGGGGAACTATCCTCGTTTCCTCCCCGAGTACTGGGGGATACACGGACCGATAAACTCATCTTT.

The chain is built from TRDV1 and TRDJ1, with 10 bases identical to TRDD3. J gave up 3 bases and V 3 bases, and 13 bases lay outside the gene matches. Germline CDR1 TSWWSYY, CDR2 QGS. CDR3 length: 18 amino acids. CDR3 amino acids: CALGDILVGGYSSDKLIF. The CDR3, as DNA: TGTGCTCTTGGGGACATTCTCGTTGGGGGATACTCCTCCGATAAACTCATCTTT.

This clone came up a few times. The chain uses TRDV1 and TRDJ1; 11 bases are shared with TRDD3. The CDR3 extends over 24 amino acids. Per the germline V gene, CDR1 is TSWWSYY and CDR2 is QGS. The V gene end was trimmed by 5 bases and the J gene end by 3 bases; junction bases not matched to a gene: 32. CDR3 sequence: CALGRAFLKKGDWGIGLPPDKLIF. In DNA, the CDR3 is TGTGCTCTTGGGAGGGCCTTCCTAAAGAAGGGGGACTGGGGGATAGGCTTACCCCCCGATAAACTCATCTTT.

The chain employs TRDV1 and TRDJ1; 9 bases agree with TRDD3. Trimming took 4 bases from V and 6 from J; bases not matched to a gene: 21. CDR3 size: 19 residues. CDR1 and CDR2 from the germline V gene are TSWWSYY and QGS. The CDR3 region is CALGVPKAFRRAGGYKLIF. CDR3 DNA sequence: TGTGCTCTTGGGGTTCCCAAGGCCTTCCGACGGGCTGGGGGATATAAACTCATCTTT.

As for this clone: Given a much more abundant clone one base away, this may be a read error. The identical CDR3 is also encoded by other nucleotide sequences in the sample. The V and J genes are TRDV2 and TRDJ2; 10 nucleotides line up with TRDD3. Germline V gives CDR1 GEAIGNYY, CDR2 EKD. The CDR3 is made up of 18 amino acids. CDR3 coding DNA: TGTGCCTGTCACATACTGGGGGATTCGGTTACGGCGACAGCTCAACTCTTCTTT. This gives the protein CACHILGDSVTATAQLFF.

This clone was found a few times. The chain couples TRDV1 to TRDJ1; 13 bases are a match to TRDD3. J was trimmed by 0 bases and V by 4 bases; bases with no gene match: 26. Germline CDR1 TSWWSYY, CDR2 QGS. The CDR3 sequence is 24 residues long. CDR3 region: CALGGRTSPNSVLGDTLYTDKLIF. The DNA for the CDR3 is TGTGCTCTTGGGGGCCGAACATCACCTAACTCCGTACTGGGGGATACGCTTTACACCGATAAACTCATCTTT.

The chain is built from TRDV1 and TRDJ1; 12 bases match TRDD3. J lost 0 bases, V lost 4 bases, and 6 bases had no gene match. CDR1 and CDR2 (germline): TSWWSYY, QGS. This CDR3 has 17 residues. CDR3 coding DNA: TGTGCTCTTGGGGTGCTGGGGGATACGGCGTACACCGATAAACTCATCTTT. Amino acids: CALGVLGDTAYTDKLIF.